The next 2 T cell receptor beta chains were all read from a single sample in a study of blood T cell repertoires in COVID-19. Profiling relied on immunoSEQ multiplex PCR, and the TCRdb table lists in-frame clones only, not all of them. This table holds 200,000 to 300,000 clones, 88% found once. Sequenced input: peripheral blood. Receptor source: a man between 60 and 70 years old who had recovered from COVID-19.

The chain uses TRBV5-6 and TRBJ2-7, with D possibly matching TRBD2 (6 bases). V was pared by 0 bases and J by 1 base, with 14 bases between. The V gene's germline CDR1 is SGHDT and CDR2 YYEEEE. The CDR3 extends over 16 amino acids. CDR3 loop: CASSLANGGTSYEQYF. As DNA, the CDR3 is TGTGCCAGCAGCTTGGCCAACGGGGGAACTTCCTACGAGCAGTACTTC. The entire variable domain, with the rest obtained from reference TRBV5-6 and TRBJ2-7, is as follows: DAGVTQSPTHLIKTRGQQVTLRCSPKSGHDTVSWYQQALGQGPQFIFQYYEEEERQRGNFPDRFSGHQFPNYSSELNVNALLLGDSALYLCASSLANGGTSYEQYFGPGTRLTVT.

J is TRBJ1-1 and V is TRBV29-1, with TRBD1 as a possible D gene (6 bases). The CDR3 extends over 12 amino acids. Trimming removed 7 bases from V and 0 bases from J, with 9 bases in between. The V gene's germline CDR1 is SQVTM and CDR2 ANQGSEA. CDR3 DNA sequence: TGCAGCGCCAGGGACATGAACACTGAAGCTTTCTTT. The encoded protein is CSARDMNTEAFF.